Presented here are 27 T cell receptor beta chains from one specimen sequenced in a study of T cell responses to AZD1222 COVID-19 vaccine. TCRdb's copy holds only in-frame clones and misses some; the assay was immunoSEQ multiplex PCR. The sample consists of around 100,000 clones, about 90% of them appearing once. This material consisted of peripheral blood, taken on day 0 of MenACWY control vaccination. Every receptor here comes from an adult in good health.

The chain uses TRBV30 and TRBJ2-2; 7 bases align to TRBD2. Germline V gives CDR1 GTSNPN, CDR2 SVGIG (reference sequence). With 0 bases clipped from V and 3 bases from J, the junction kept 1 base outside the gene matches. This CDR3 has 14 residues. The CDR3 DNA is TGTGCCTGGAGTGTGGGAGGGCACACCGGGGAGCTGTTTTTT. Its translation: CAWSVGGHTGELFF.

The V and J genes are TRBV10-3 and TRBJ2-3, with 9 bases matching TRBD2. The V gene end was trimmed by 6 bases and the J gene end by 3 bases; junction bases not matched to a gene: 4. The V gene's germline CDR1 is ENHRY and CDR2 SYGVKD. CDR3 size: 14 residues. CDR3 DNA: TGTGCCATCAGCGGGACTAGCTCTACAGATACGCAGTATTTT. This translates into CAISGTSSTDTQYF.

This clone was recorded once. The chain employs TRBV5-1 and TRBJ2-5; D perhaps matches TRBD2 (7 bases). CDR1 is SGHRS and CDR2 is YFSETQ in the germline V gene. The CDR3 length is 17 residues. The ends were cut back, 5 bases at V and 1 base at J, with 21 bases in the middle. The DNA of the CDR3 is TGCGCCAGCAGTAAAGAACGGGGGGCCCTTGCCCAAGAGACCCAGTACTTC. This translates into CASSKERGALAQETQYF.

The chain combines TRBV27 with TRBJ2-7; 9 bases fit TRBD1. CDR3 size: 14 residues. Germline CDR1 is MNHEY and CDR2 is SMNVEV (reference sequence). V shed 5 bases, J shed 2 bases, and the junction held 4 bases outside the gene matches. The CDR3 nucleotides read TGTGCCAGCAGTCCGGGACAGGGCGCCTACGAGCAGTACTTC. Encoded protein: CASSPGQGAYEQYF.

The CDR3 bases are TGTGCCAGCAGCTCCCTCGGGGGGCCGGCAGGGGGAGGCTACACCTTC. Its translation: CASSSLGGPAGGGYTF. V and J are TRBV7-2 and TRBJ1-2, with TRBD1 matching over 7 bases. Per the germline V gene, CDR1 is SGHTA and CDR2 is FQGNSA. The CDR3 is made up of 16 amino acids. Trimming removed 4 bases from V and 8 bases from J; junction bases left unmatched: 16.

The chain couples TRBV27 to TRBJ1-6, with D tentatively TRBD1 (5 bases). CDR3 length: 11 amino acids. V shed 8 bases and J shed 10 bases, with 9 bases lying between them. From germline, CDR1 is MNHEY and CDR2 SMNVEV (reference sequence). The CDR3 nucleotides are TGTGCCAGCTGGGGGGGGTCACCCCTCCACTTT. Translated: CASWGGSPLHF.

This clone showed up just a few times. In DNA form, the CDR3 reads TGTGCCAGCAGACGGGACCGCCAAGAGACCCAGTACTTC. It codes for CASRRDRQETQYF. V gene TRBV7-9 combines with J gene TRBJ2-5; perhaps D is TRBD1 or TRBD2 (5 bases each). This CDR3 is built from 13 residues. V was trimmed by 6 bases and J by 1 base, leaving 9 bases between them. CDR1 SEHNR and CDR2 FQNEAQ come from the germline V gene (reference sequence).

The chain links TRBV30 to TRBJ2-5; no definite D call. The germline V gene encodes CDR1 GTSNPN and CDR2 SVGIG (reference sequence). Trimming cost V 0 bases and J 1 base, with 9 bases left between them. The CDR3 runs 14 residues. The CDR3 is CAWSVSDLQETQYF. The CDR3 region has the DNA TGTGCCTGGAGTGTCTCGGACCTCCAAGAGACCCAGTACTTC.

The chain employs TRBV25-1 and TRBJ2-1; possible D gene TRBD2, 6 bases. V shed 3 bases and J shed 7 bases, with 16 bases lying between them. CDR1 is MGHDK, CDR2 SYGVNS, per germline. CDR3 length equals 15 residues. Here the CDR3 reads CASSDPGGIRNEQFF. The CDR3 bases are TGTGCCAGCAGTGACCCCGGCGGGATAAGAAATGAGCAGTTCTTC.

The chain carries TRBV7-9 and TRBJ1-5; no reliable D call. CDR3 length: 17 residues. Per the germline V gene, CDR1 is SEHNR and CDR2 is FQNEAQ (reference sequence). Trimming stripped 1 base from V and 2 bases from J, with 15 bases between. The DNA for the CDR3 is TGTGCCAGCAGCTTAGGTACCGACTGGTCGGGCAATCAGCCCCAGCATTTT. Translation gives CASSLGTDWSGNQPQHF.

The rearrangement links TRBV10-3 to TRBJ2-3; perhaps TRBD1 as D (6 bases). Germline loops: CDR1 ENHRY, CDR2 SYGVKD. Trimming shortened V by 4 bases and J by 6 bases, and 14 bases separated the two germline ends. CDR3 size: 14 residues. CDR3 coding DNA: TGTGCCATCAGTGTGCCAGGGGCCGGGGATACGCAGTATTTT. This sequence encodes CAISVPGAGDTQYF.

V usage is TRBV11-2 and J usage is TRBJ1-3, with D uncertain. Germline V gives CDR1 SGHAT, CDR2 FQNNGV. Between the trimmed V and J ends, which lost 11 bases and 3 bases, there was a span of 14 bases. The CDR3 extends over 13 amino acids. CDR3 nucleotide sequence: TGTGCCTCCACCGCTGGGGTTGGAAACACCATATATTTT. It codes for CASTAGVGNTIYF.

The chain carries TRBV7-9 and TRBJ1-1; TRBD1 agrees at 7 bases. Germline assignment: CDR1 SEHNR and CDR2 FQNEAQ (reference sequence). The V gene end was trimmed by 3 bases and the J gene end by 4 bases; junction bases not matched to a gene: 2. The CDR3 totals 13 residues. The CDR3 is CASSFPGGTEAFF. CDR3 bases: TGTGCCAGCAGCTTCCCAGGGGGCACTGAAGCTTTCTTT.

This clone has only one observation. CDR3 bases: TGTGCCAGCAGCTTAGGTAACAGCGCCTTCTATGGCTACACCTTC. Its protein is CASSLGNSAFYGYTF. The rearrangement uses TRBV11-2 and TRBJ1-2, with D unclear. CDR3 length: 15 residues. V was pared by 1 base and J by 4 bases, with 13 bases between. Germline V gives CDR1 SGHAT, CDR2 FQNNGV.

This clone was seen a few times. The chain joins TRBV3-1 (or the pseudogene TRBV3-2) to TRBJ1-2; D perhaps matches TRBD1 (5 bases). This CDR3 is 14 amino acids long. V was pared by 6 bases and J by 2 bases, with 13 bases between. Germline lookup yields CDR1 LGHDT and CDR2 YNNKEL (reference sequence). CDR3 residues: CASSSHGGNYGYTF. In nucleotides, the CDR3 is TGTGCCAGCAGTTCACATGGGGGGAACTATGGCTACACCTTC.

The rearrangement links TRBV9 to TRBJ2-3, with a tentative D call TRBD1 (9 bases). Trimming stripped 3 bases from V and 5 bases from J, with 28 bases between. Germline-derived CDR1 and CDR2 are SGDLS and YYNGEE. The CDR3 is made up of 19 amino acids. This CDR3 reads CASSERTGEVGLAGDTQYF. The CDR3 bases are TGTGCCAGCAGCGAAAGGACAGGGGAGGTTGGGCTAGCGGGAGATACGCAGTATTTT.

This clone occurred a few times. The chain uses TRBV9 and TRBJ1-6; TRBD1 agrees at 10 bases. V dropped 2 bases and J dropped 10; count of bases not matched to a gene: 6. Germline CDR1 SGDLS, CDR2 YYNGEE. This CDR3 contains 15 residues. The CDR3 region is CASSVGTGVGSPLHF. The DNA for the CDR3 is TGTGCCAGCAGCGTGGGGACAGGGGTAGGCTCACCCCTCCACTTT.

J is TRBJ2-1 and V is TRBV9; D gene uncertain. Germline values: CDR1 SGDLS, CDR2 YYNGEE. CDR3 size: 15 residues. V gave up 0 bases and J gave up 2 bases, with 9 bases separating them. The CDR3 region has the DNA TGTGCCAGCAGCGTAGGGACCGACCCCTACAATGAGCAGTTCTTC. Its protein product is CASSVGTDPYNEQFF. Full variable domain (rest looked up from reference TRBV9 and TRBJ2-1): DSGVTQTPKHLITATGQRVTLRCSPRSGDLSVYWYQQSLDQGLQFLIQYYNGEERAKGNILERFSAQQFPDLHSELNLSSLELGDSALYFCASSVGTDPYNEQFFGPGTRLTVL.

V usage is TRBV11-2 and J usage is TRBJ2-3; perhaps TRBD2 as D (6 bases). The germline V and J ends were trimmed by 10 bases and 6 bases, with 20 bases remaining between them. The CDR3 has 14 residues. Germline values: CDR1 SGHAT, CDR2 FQNNGV. The CDR3 region has the DNA TGTGCCACCCACGGTCTCGGGAGAACGGATACGCAGTATTTT. Its translation: CATHGLGRTDTQYF.

The chain links TRBV10-2 to TRBJ1-5, with D hard to call. V dropped 2 bases and J dropped 6 bases, with 14 bases sitting between them. In germline, CDR1 is WSHSY, CDR2 SAAADI. This CDR3 region has 15 residues. The CDR3 DNA follows: TGCGCCAGCAGTGAGGGGCCCGGGCTTTCTCAGCCCCAGCATTTT. Protein sequence: CASSEGPGLSQPQHF.

This sequence joins TRBV10-3 and TRBJ2-3, with D perhaps TRBD2 (6 bases). Germline values: CDR1 ENHRY, CDR2 SYGVKD. Trimming stripped 10 bases from V and 3 bases from J, with 11 bases between. There are 12 residues in the CDR3. The chain's CDR3 is CATLSGTDTQYF. In DNA form, the CDR3 reads TGTGCCACCCTTAGCGGTACAGATACGCAGTATTTT.

The count of this clone is one. This chain connects TRBV13 to TRBJ1-1; TRBD1 aligns across 9 bases. CDR1 PRHDT and CDR2 FYEKMQ come from the germline V gene (reference sequence). V dropped 5 bases and J dropped 9; count of bases not matched to a gene: 7. The CDR3 spans 13 residues. As DNA, the CDR3 is TGTGCCAGCAGCCCAGGACAGGGGCAACAAGCTTTCTTT. This encodes CASSPGQGQQAFF.

V is TRBV4-1 and J is TRBJ1-4; D unclear. The germline V gene has CDR1 MGHRA and CDR2 YSYEKL. V lost 1 base and J 10 bases, leaving 13 bases between the germline ends. The CDR3 length is 14 residues. The CDR3 loop is CASSQGYPDGKLFF. CDR3 sequence (DNA): TGCGCCAGCAGCCAAGGTTATCCAGACGGAAAACTGTTTTTT.

This clone has only one observation. The V call is TRBV6-5, the J call TRBJ1-6; D perhaps matches TRBD1 (6 bases). The germline V gene encodes CDR1 MNHEY and CDR2 SVGAGI. V lost 5 bases, J lost 8 bases, and 16 bases lay in between. The CDR3 spans 15 residues. The CDR3: CASSPYRVGDSPLHF. CDR3 sequence (DNA): TGTGCCAGCAGTCCGTACAGGGTTGGAGATTCACCCCTCCACTTT.

The rearrangement uses TRBV11-2 and TRBJ2-7; TRBD1 might be the D (7 bases). Germline CDR1 reads SGHAT; CDR2 reads FQNNGV. The CDR3 consists of 16 residues. The V and J ends lost 0 bases and 2 bases respectively, with 14 bases between them. The CDR3 DNA sequence: TGTGCCAGCAGCTTAGAAGGGGGCTGGGGGGCCTACGAGCAGTACTTC. Its protein is CASSLEGGWGAYEQYF.

This chain joins TRBV10-3 and TRBJ2-7, with 7 bases that match TRBD1. The germline V gene encodes CDR1 ENHRY and CDR2 SYGVKD. The CDR3 is made up of 15 amino acids. With V trimmed by 6 bases and J by 4 bases, 12 bases remained unmatched. Here the CDR3 reads CAISGQETASYEQYF. The DNA for the CDR3 is TGTGCCATCAGCGGACAGGAGACCGCATCGTACGAGCAGTACTTC.

The chain carries TRBV28 and TRBJ2-7; D is unclear. Germline V CDR1 and CDR2: MDHEN, SYDVKM. V was cut by 4 bases and J by 6 bases, with 13 bases left in between. The CDR3 has 13 amino acids. This CDR3 is CASSSPTLREQYF. The CDR3 nucleotides are TGTGCCAGCAGTTCCCCGACCCTCCGCGAGCAGTACTTC.